The rows below give T cell receptor beta chains drawn from one sample of a study of blood T cell repertoires in COVID-19. Generated by immunoSEQ multiplex PCR, the TCRdb table keeps only in-frame clones and is missing some. This table holds 100,000 to 150,000 clones, about 85% found once. Sequences were obtained from peripheral blood. These receptors originate from a man older than 75 with active or convalescent COVID-19. Both conserved end residues are part of each CDR3. The D gene is left open where the match is weak. Clone size appears in some rows only: once, few, many, or a class for an expanded clone.

TRBD1 few TRBJ1-4 TRBV7-2 TGTGCCAGCAGCTTAGAACCGGGACAGCTTAATGAAAAACTGTTTTTT CASSLEPGQLNEKLFF
NA NA TRBJ2-1 TRBV15 TGTGCCACCAGCACCTTAGGGGTGGGGCAGAGCTCCTACAATGAGCAGTTCTTC CATSTLGVGQSSYNEQFF
TRBD1 NA TRBJ1-6 TRBV5-6 TGTGCCAGCAGCTTGCCGGACAGGAATTCACCCCTCCACTTT CASSLPDRNSPLHF
TRBD1 NA TRBJ1-6 TRBV28 TGTGCCAGCAGTTTGGGAGGACAGGGGAAGCCACCCCTCCACTTT CASSLGGQGKPPLHF
TRBD1 NA TRBJ1-4 TRBV6-5 TGTGCCAGCAGTTACTCGTGGGGACAGGGGTTGTTTTTT CASSYSWGQGLFF
NA NA TRBJ2-7 TRBV7-9 TGTGCCAGCAGCCTAGATGTGCGAGCCTACGAGCAGTACTTC CASSLDVRAYEQYF
TRBD1 NA TRBJ1-5 TRBV5-6 TGTGCCAGCAGCTCACAGGGGTTTGGTCAGCCCCAGCATTTT CASSSQGFGQPQHF
NA NA TRBJ2-5 TRBV9 TGTGCCAGCAGCGTAGCGGGACACCGTCAAGAGACCCAGTACTTC CASSVAGHRQETQYF
NA NA TRBJ1-5 TRBV28 TGTGCCAGCAGTTTCCCCGACAGGTCCAATCAGCCCCAGCATTTT CASSFPDRSNQPQHF
TRBD1 NA TRBJ1-1 TRBV5-1 TGCGCCAGCAGCTCACGTCCCGGGACAGGGGGGCAGGTCACTGAAGCTTTCTTT CASSSRPGTGGQVTEAFF
NA NA TRBJ1-1 TRBV7-2 TGTGCCAGCAGCGCCGAGCCTGGGGCCGACACTGAAGCTTTCTTT CASSAEPGADTEAFF
NA NA TRBJ2-7 TRBV10-3 TGTGCCATCAGTGATCACAGGGTTCCCTACGAGCAGTACTTC CAISDHRVPYEQYF
TRBD1 NA TRBJ1-5 TRBV24-1 TGTGCCACCGGACAGGGCTTCAATAGCAATCAGCCCCAGCATTTT CATGQGFNSNQPQHF
NA NA TRBJ1-2 TRBV24-1 TGTGCCACCAGTGAGCCTGACAGAAACTATGGCTACACCTTC CATSEPDRNYGYTF
NA NA TRBJ1-4 TRBV2 TGTGCCACCTCGACAGCAACTAATGAAAAACTGTTTTTT CATSTATNEKLFF
TRBD1 NA TRBJ1-1 TRBV27 TGTGCCAGCAGAACGGACAGGGGAGGGGACACTGAAGCTTTCTTT CASRTDRGGDTEAFF
NA NA TRBJ1-2 TRBV9 TGTGCCAGCAGCGTAGTCCCGACGGGCTATGGCTACACCTTC CASSVVPTGYGYTF
NA NA TRBJ2-5 TRBV11-2 TGTGCCAGCAGCTTAGACCCTCGAGAGACCCAGTACTTC CASSLDPRETQYF
NA once TRBJ2-2 TRBV24-1 TGTGCCACCAGTGATCGTTCTGCGGATGCCGGGGAGCTGTTTTTT CATSDRSADAGELFF
NA once TRBJ2-7 TRBV6-6 TGTGCCAGCAGCTTACAGGACCCTCAATACTACGAGCAGTACTTC CASSLQDPQYYEQYF
NA NA TRBJ2-7 TRBV24-1 TGTGCCACCCTAGAGGGAATCTACGAGCAGTACTTC CATLEGIYEQYF
NA NA TRBJ2-2 TRBV4-2 TGTGCCAGCAGCCAAGCCGGGGGTAGTACCGGGGAGCTGTTTTTT CASSQAGGSTGELFF
NA few TRBJ1-1 TRBV7-9 TGTGCCAGCAGCTTAGTTGGTAGCTCCTGGCGGACTGAAGCTTTCTTT CASSLVGSSWRTEAFF
TRBD2 NA TRBJ2-7 TRBV3-1/TRBV3-2 TGTGCCAGCAGCCAAGACCTAGCGGTGACCTACGAGCAGTACTTC CASSQDLAVTYEQYF
TRBD2 NA TRBJ2-1 TRBV7-2 TGTGCCAGCAGCTCGGGAGTGGCGGGAGGGTCCTACAATGAGCAGTTCTTC CASSSGVAGGSYNEQFF
TRBD2 NA TRBJ2-1 TRBV24-1 TGTGCCACCTCCGGACTAGCGGGAGGGAAAGGGGGCAATGAGCAGTTCTTC CATSGLAGGKGGNEQFF
NA NA TRBJ1-5 TRBV19 TGTGGGCAGAATCAGCCCCAGCATTTT CGQNQPQHF
NA NA TRBJ1-4 TRBV10-3 TGTGCCATCAGGCCAGGGGATGCTAATGAAAAACTGTTTTTT CAIRPGDANEKLFF
TRBD1 NA TRBJ1-6 TRBV3-1/TRBV3-2 TGTGCCAGCAGCCAAGATAGCAGGGGGGCCCTCCACTTT CASSQDSRGALHF
TRBD1 NA TRBJ1-2 TRBV9 TGTGCCAGCAGCGTAGGGGGACAGGGCTCTGGCTACACCTTC CASSVGGQGSGYTF
TRBD1 NA TRBJ2-2 TRBV9 TGTGCCAGCAGCGTAGACAGGGGAAGAAACACCGGGGAGCTGTTTTTT CASSVDRGRNTGELFF
NA NA TRBJ1-5 TRBV4-1 TGCGCCAGCAGCCAATTACAGGAATATCAGCCCCAGCATTTT CASSQLQEYQPQHF
TRBD1 NA TRBJ2-5 TRBV24-1 TGTGCCACCAGTGATCGGACAGGGGGCGAGACCCAGTACTTC CATSDRTGGETQYF
NA NA TRBJ1-1 TRBV2 TGTGCCAGCAGCCCCCGGGGAAGGGACACTGAAGCTTTCTTT CASSPRGRDTEAFF
NA NA TRBJ2-5 TRBV5-6 TGTGCCAGCAGCTTGGCGGTTTTTGAGGGCAGGGGAGAGACCCAGTACTTC CASSLAVFEGRGETQYF
NA few TRBJ2-7 TRBV3-1/TRBV3-2 TGTGCCAGCAGCCAAGGGCGGCGCTCCTACGAGCAGTACTTC CASSQGRRSYEQYF
TRBD2 NA TRBJ2-1 TRBV27 TGTGCCAGCAGTTGGGTCGGGGGGGCCTCCAATGAGCAGTTCTTC CASSWVGGASNEQFF
NA NA TRBJ1-2 TRBV30 TGTGCCTGGAAACAGGGACACTATGGCTACACCTTC CAWKQGHYGYTF
NA NA TRBJ2-3 TRBV6-5 TGTGCCGCGGCTAACAGGGTTCGAGCGGATACGCAGTATTTT CAAANRVRADTQYF
NA NA TRBJ2-7 TRBV7-2 TGTGCCAGCAGCCCCGCCCGGGTAGCCTACGAGCAGTACTTC CASSPARVAYEQYF
TRBD2 NA TRBJ2-3 TRBV15 TGTGCCACCAGCAGAGATGTCCGGGAGGGGACAGATACGCAGTATTTT CATSRDVREGTDTQYF